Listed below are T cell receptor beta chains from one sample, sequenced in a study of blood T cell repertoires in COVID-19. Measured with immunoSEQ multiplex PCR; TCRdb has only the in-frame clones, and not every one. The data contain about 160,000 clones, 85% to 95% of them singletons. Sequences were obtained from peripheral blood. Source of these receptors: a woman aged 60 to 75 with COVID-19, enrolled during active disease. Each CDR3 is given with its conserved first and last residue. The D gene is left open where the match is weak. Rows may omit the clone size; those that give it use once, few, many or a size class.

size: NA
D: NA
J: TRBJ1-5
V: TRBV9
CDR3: CASSVDYSNQPQHF
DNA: TGTGCCAGCAGCGTAGATTATAGCAATCAGCCCCAGCATTTT

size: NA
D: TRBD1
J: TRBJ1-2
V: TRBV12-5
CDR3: CASGLETGAPSNYGYTF
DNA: TGTGCTAGTGGTTTGGAGACAGGGGCCCCCAGTAACTATGGCTACACCTTC

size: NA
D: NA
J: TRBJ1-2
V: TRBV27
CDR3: CASSRQGGDYGYTF
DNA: TGTGCCAGCAGTCGGCAGGGAGGGGACTATGGCTACACCTTC

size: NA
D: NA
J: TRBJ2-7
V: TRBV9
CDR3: CASSAEVRGLEQYF
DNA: TGTGCCAGCAGCGCTGAAGTAAGAGGCCTCGAGCAGTACTTC

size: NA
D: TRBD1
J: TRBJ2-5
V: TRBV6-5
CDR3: CASRHPGQVQETQYF
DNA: TGTGCCAGCAGACATCCGGGACAGGTCCAAGAGACCCAGTACTTC

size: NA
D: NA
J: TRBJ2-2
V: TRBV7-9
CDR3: CASSLDLTYTGELFF
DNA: TGTGCCAGCAGCTTGGACTTAACTTACACCGGGGAGCTGTTTTTT

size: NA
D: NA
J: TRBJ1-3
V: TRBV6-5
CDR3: CASSYLSGDGNTIYF
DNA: TGTGCCAGCAGTTACTTGTCGGGGGACGGAAACACCATATATTTT

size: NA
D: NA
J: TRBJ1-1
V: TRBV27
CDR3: CASSWGGWAVGLGYTEAFF
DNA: TGTGCCAGCAGTTGGGGGGGGTGGGCAGTCGGTTTAGGGTACACTGAAGCTTTCTTT

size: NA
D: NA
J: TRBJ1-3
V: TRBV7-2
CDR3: CASSLVGSSGNTIYF
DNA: TGTGCCAGCAGCTTAGTCGGTAGCTCTGGAAACACCATATATTTT

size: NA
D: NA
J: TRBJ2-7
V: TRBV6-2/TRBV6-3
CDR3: CASSLNILGGATYEQYF
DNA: TGTGCCAGCAGTTTAAATATTCTAGGAGGGGCCACCTACGAGCAGTACTTC

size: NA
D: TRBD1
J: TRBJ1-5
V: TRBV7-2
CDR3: CASSQQGARGNQPQHF
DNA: TGTGCCAGCAGCCAACAGGGGGCAAGAGGAAATCAGCCCCAGCATTTT

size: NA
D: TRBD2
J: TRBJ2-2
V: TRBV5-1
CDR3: CASRPASTSGGPTGELFF
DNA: TGCGCCAGCAGACCCGCGTCTACTAGCGGGGGACCCACCGGGGAGCTGTTTTTT

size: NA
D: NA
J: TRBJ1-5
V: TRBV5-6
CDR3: CASSRGRGGPQHF
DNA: TGTGCCAGCAGCCGAGGGAGGGGGGGACCCCAGCATTTT

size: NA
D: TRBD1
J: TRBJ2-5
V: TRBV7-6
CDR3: CASSARQGVQETQYF
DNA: TGTGCCAGCAGCGCCAGACAGGGAGTCCAAGAGACCCAGTACTTC

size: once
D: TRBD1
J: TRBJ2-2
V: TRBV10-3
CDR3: CATTGGVYTGELFF
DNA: TGTGCCACGACAGGGGGCGTATACACCGGGGAGCTGTTTTTT

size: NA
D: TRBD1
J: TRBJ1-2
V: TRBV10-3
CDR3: CAITVPGTGGGYTF
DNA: TGTGCTATCACAGTTCCCGGGACAGGCGGTGGCTACACCTTC

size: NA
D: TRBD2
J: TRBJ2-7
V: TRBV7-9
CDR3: CASSLGRVGRGPYEQYF
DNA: TGTGCCAGCAGCTTAGGCAGGGTGGGGAGGGGACCCTACGAGCAGTACTTC

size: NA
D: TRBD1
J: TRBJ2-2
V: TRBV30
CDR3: CAWSPAGQGNTGELFF
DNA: TGTGCCTGGAGCCCTGCCGGACAGGGGAACACCGGGGAGCTGTTTTTT

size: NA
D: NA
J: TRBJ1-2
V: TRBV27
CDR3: CASSLAGRYGYTF
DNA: TGTGCCAGCAGTTTGGCGGGGAGGTATGGCTACACCTTC

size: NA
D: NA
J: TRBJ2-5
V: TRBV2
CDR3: CASRGGAEETQYF
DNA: TGTGCCAGCAGGGGGGGGGCAGAAGAGACCCAGTACTTC

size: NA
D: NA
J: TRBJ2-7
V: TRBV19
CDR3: CASRDYSYEQYF
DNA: TGTGCCAGCCGTGACTACTCCTACGAGCAGTACTTC

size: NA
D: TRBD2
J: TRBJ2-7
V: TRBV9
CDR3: CASSDGGGAEQYF
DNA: TGTGCCAGCAGCGATGGGGGAGGGGCCGAGCAGTACTTC

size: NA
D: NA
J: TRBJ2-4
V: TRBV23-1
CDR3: CASSHPDRGAGGASQNIQYF
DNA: TGCGCCAGCAGTCACCCGGATCGGGGGGCAGGGGGCGCGAGCCAAAACATTCAGTACTTC

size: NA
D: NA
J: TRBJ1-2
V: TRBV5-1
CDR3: CASSLTADSGYGYTF
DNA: TGCGCCAGCAGCCTGACGGCCGACAGTGGCTATGGCTACACCTTC

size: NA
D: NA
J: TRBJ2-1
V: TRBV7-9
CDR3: CASRMKGGSYNEQFF
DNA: TGTGCCAGCAGGATGAAAGGCGGCTCCTACAATGAGCAGTTCTTC

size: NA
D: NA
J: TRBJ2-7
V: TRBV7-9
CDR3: CASSLQGLNEQYF
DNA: TGTGCCAGCAGCTTACAGGGATTGAACGAGCAGTACTTC

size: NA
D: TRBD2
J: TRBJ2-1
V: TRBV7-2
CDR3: CASSLASGGGADEQFF
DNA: TGTGCCAGCAGCTTAGCGTCGGGAGGGGGGGCCGATGAGCAGTTCTTC

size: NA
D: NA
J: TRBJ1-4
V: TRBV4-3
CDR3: CASSQDAGRSGEKLFF
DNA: TGCGCCAGCAGCCAGGACGCGGGGAGGAGTGGTGAAAAACTGTTTTTT

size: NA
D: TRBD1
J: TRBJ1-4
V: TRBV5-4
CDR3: CASSLGQGREKLFF
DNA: TGTGCCAGCAGCTTGGGACAGGGGCGTGAAAAACTGTTTTTT